The 11 T cell receptor beta chains listed next were all sequenced from one sample in a study of shared clonotypes between healthy human individuals. Terminally differentiated effector memory CD45RA+ cells were left out of the naive CD8 fraction, which was CD45RO-negative and positively selected for CCR7. TCRdb's table, derived via immunoSEQ multiplex PCR, lists solely in-frame clones and lacks some. The profile covers roughly 2,000,000 clones, with just under 95% appearing a single time and 1.2% taken by the ten largest. Input material: naive CD8+ T cells sorted from blood. These receptors originate from a man aged 18 to 29 in good health.

V usage is TRBV27 and J usage is TRBJ1-2; possibly TRBD1 for D (6 bases). Germline CDR1 reads MNHEY; CDR2 reads SMNVEV (reference sequence). V lost 5 bases to trimming and J lost 4 bases, with 17 bases between them. The CDR3 contains 15 residues. In DNA, the CDR3 is TGTGCCAGCAGTCTCACTGCACAGGGATTCTATGGCTACACCTTC. Translation gives CASSLTAQGFYGYTF.

The chain employs TRBV7-2 and TRBJ1-3, with D possibly being TRBD1 (5 bases). Looked up from germline, CDR1 is SGHTA and CDR2 is FQGNSA. This CDR3 has 16 amino acids. Trimming removed 2 bases from V and 0 bases from J, with 11 bases in between. Written as DNA, the CDR3 is TGTGCCAGCAGCTTAAATTCCGGGACCTCTGGAAACACCATATATTTT. Its translation: CASSLNSGTSGNTIYF.

The chain links TRBV7-9 to TRBJ2-2; D unresolved. Trimming took off 4 bases at V and 5 bases at J, with 14 bases between the two ends. The length of the CDR3 is 15 residues. CDR1 SEHNR and CDR2 FQNEAQ come from the germline V gene (reference sequence). CDR3 sequence (DNA): TGTGCCAGCAGCTCCTCGGCAGGAGAGACCGGGGAGCTGTTTTTT. Amino acids: CASSSSAGETGELFF.

V is TRBV4-1 and J is TRBJ1-1; TRBD1 matches at 11 bases. The CDR3 loop spans 17 amino acids. Germline trimming cut 4 bases from V and 4 bases from J; bases unmatched to any gene: 11. Germline CDR1 is MGHRA and CDR2 is YSYEKL. The CDR3 here is CASSPWTGGAGGTEAFF. The CDR3 DNA follows: TGCGCCAGCAGCCCCTGGACAGGGGGCGCAGGAGGCACTGAAGCTTTCTTT.

V gene TRBV7-2 combines with J gene TRBJ2-5; D might be TRBD2 (6 bases). V shed 5 bases and J shed 0 bases, with 16 bases lying between them. Germline V gives CDR1 SGHTA, CDR2 FQGNSA. The CDR3 consists of 16 residues. In nucleotides, the CDR3 is TGTGCCAGCAGCACCCATAGCGGAGCGTACCAAGAGACCCAGTACTTC. Translating gives CASSTHSGAYQETQYF. The full variable domain, its missing parts supplied by reference TRBV7-2 and TRBJ2-5, is GAGVSQSPSNKVTEKGKDVELRCDPISGHTALYWYRQSLGQGLEFLIYFQGNSAPDKSGLPSDRFSAERTGGSVSTLTIQRTQQEDSAVYLCASSTHSGAYQETQYFGPGTRLLVL.

In this sample, this clone turned up once. This sequence joins TRBV19 and TRBJ1-1, with D tentatively TRBD1 (6 bases). Between the trimmed V and J ends, which lost 5 bases and 0 bases, there was a span of 13 bases. The CDR3 runs to 15 residues. CDR1 and CDR2 from the germline V gene are LNHDA and SQIVND (reference sequence). The CDR3: CASSSLQGMNTEAFF. For the CDR3, the DNA is TGTGCCAGTAGTTCCCTACAGGGAATGAACACTGAAGCTTTCTTT.

Worth noting for this clone: A far larger clone is a single base away, which makes a read error likely. At the DNA level, this CDR3 is encoded by other sequences in the same sample as well. The DNA of the CDR3 is TGTGCCAGCAGTTTCCTGAACACTGAAGCTTTCTTT. Its translation is CASSFLNTEAFF. V and J are TRBV28 and TRBJ1-1, with D hard to call. V was shortened by 3 bases and J by 0 bases, with 2 bases between the two germline ends. The CDR3 totals 12 residues. From germline, CDR1 is MDHEN and CDR2 SYDVKM.

This chain connects TRBV4-2 to TRBJ1-1; 7 bases match TRBD1. From germline, CDR1 is LGHNA and CDR2 YNFKEQ. This CDR3 contains 16 residues. V was clipped by 0 bases and J by 0 bases; unmatched bases: 4. The CDR3 DNA sequence: TGTGCCAGCAGCCAAGACTGGGACAGCGTGAACACTGAAGCTTTCTTT. Its translation: CASSQDWDSVNTEAFF.

The rearrangement uses TRBV4-1 and TRBJ2-1; a weak D match, TRBD2 (5 bases). CDR1 and CDR2 (germline): MGHRA, YSYEKL. This CDR3 is 13 amino acids long. Trimming shortened V by 4 bases and J by 9 bases, and 13 bases separated the two germline ends. CDR3 nucleotide sequence: TGCGCCAGCAGCCTTTTAACCCGGGGTGAGCAGTTCTTC. It specifies CASSLLTRGEQFF.

This chain connects TRBV15 to TRBJ2-7; 7 nucleotides align to TRBD1. The CDR3 extends over 13 amino acids. With 5 bases clipped from V and 3 bases from J, the junction kept 4 bases outside the gene matches. From germline, CDR1 is LNHNV and CDR2 YYDKDF (reference sequence). CDR3 nucleotides: TGTGCCACCAGCTGGGGACAGAACTACGAGCAGTACTTC. This translates into CATSWGQNYEQYF.

The chain has TRBV4-1 and TRBJ2-2; TRBD2 agrees at 8 bases. The CDR3 covers 18 residues. V dropped 1 base and J dropped 1; count of bases not matched to a gene: 8. CDR1 is MGHRA and CDR2 is YSYEKL in the germline V gene. CDR3 sequence reads: CASSQAHSGVVNTGELFF. The CDR3 DNA sequence: TGCGCCAGCAGCCAAGCTCATAGCGGGGTAGTGAACACCGGGGAGCTGTTTTTT.